This TCR beta chain was profiled in a study of OX40 agonist ivuxolimab in advanced cancers. This clone has only a few counts. The data were produced by immunoSEQ multiplex PCR, yet TCRdb's version contains in-frame clones alone and is incomplete. The table has about 89,000 clones, roughly 84% seen once; the top ten hold 6.5%. The germline gives CDR1 SGHDN, CDR2 FVKESK. V was cut by 0 bases and J by 4 bases, with 16 bases left in between. This CDR3 spans 16 amino acids. This sequence joins TRBV14 and TRBJ2-7, with no clear D. The sample here was CD4+ or CD8+ T cells sorted from blood, taken in a trial of the OX40 agonist ivuxolimab. The origin of this receptor is an adult with an advanced solid tumor such as melanoma, head and neck, liver or kidney cancer. CDR3 in amino acids: CASSQETHSMIYEQYF. The CDR3 region has the DNA TGTGCCAGCAGCCAAGAAACACACTCGATGATATACGAGCAGTACTTC.